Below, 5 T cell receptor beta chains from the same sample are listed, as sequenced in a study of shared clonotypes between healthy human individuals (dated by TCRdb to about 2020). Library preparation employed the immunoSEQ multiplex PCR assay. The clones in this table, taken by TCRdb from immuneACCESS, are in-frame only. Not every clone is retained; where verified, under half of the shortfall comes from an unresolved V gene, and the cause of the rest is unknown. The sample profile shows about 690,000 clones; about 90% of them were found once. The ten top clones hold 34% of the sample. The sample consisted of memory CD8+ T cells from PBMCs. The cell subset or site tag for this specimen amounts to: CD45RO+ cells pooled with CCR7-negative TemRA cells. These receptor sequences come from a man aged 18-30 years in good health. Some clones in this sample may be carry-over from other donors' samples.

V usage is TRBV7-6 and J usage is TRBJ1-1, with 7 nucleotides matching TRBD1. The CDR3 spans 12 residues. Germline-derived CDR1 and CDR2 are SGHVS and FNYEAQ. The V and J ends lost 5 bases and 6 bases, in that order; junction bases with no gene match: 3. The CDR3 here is CASSEGTAEAFF. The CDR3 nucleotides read TGTGCCAGCAGCGAGGGGACAGCTGAAGCTTTCTTT.

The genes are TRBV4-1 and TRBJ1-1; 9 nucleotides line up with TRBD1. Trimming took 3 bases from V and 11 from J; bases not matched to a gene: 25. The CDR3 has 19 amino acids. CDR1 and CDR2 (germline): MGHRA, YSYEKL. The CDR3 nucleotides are TGCGCCAGCAGCCAGGAGGGACAGGGAGTAGCCTTGAAGTTTACGTCGGCTTTCTTT. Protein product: CASSQEGQGVALKFTSAFF.

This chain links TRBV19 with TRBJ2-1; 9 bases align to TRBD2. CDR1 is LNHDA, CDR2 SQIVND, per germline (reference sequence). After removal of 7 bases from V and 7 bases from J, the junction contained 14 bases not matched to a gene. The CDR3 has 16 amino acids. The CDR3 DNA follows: TGTGCCAGTAACGATAGGCTAGCGGGGAGTAGGAATGAGCAGTTCTTC. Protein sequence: CASNDRLAGSRNEQFF.

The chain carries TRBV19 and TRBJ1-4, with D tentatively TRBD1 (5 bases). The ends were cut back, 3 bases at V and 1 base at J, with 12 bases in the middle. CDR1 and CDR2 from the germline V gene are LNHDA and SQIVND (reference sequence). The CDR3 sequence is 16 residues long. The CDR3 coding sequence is TGTGCCAGTAGTATTACGGGGGGAAAAACTAATGAAAAACTGTTTTTT. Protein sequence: CASSITGGKTNEKLFF. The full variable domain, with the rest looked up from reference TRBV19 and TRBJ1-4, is DGGITQSPKYLFRKEGQNVTLSCEQNLNHDAMYWYRQDPGQGLRLIYYSQIVNDFQKGDIAEGYSVSREKKESFPLTVTSAQKNPTAFYLCASSITGGKTNEKLFFGSGTQLSVL.

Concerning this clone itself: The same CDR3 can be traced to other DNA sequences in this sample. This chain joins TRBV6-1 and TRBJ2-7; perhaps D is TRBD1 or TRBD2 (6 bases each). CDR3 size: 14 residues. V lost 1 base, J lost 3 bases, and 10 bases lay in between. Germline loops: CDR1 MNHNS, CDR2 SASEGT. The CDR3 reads CASSEGGGGYEQYF. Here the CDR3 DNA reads TGTGCCAGCAGTGAAGGTGGAGGGGGCTACGAGCAGTACTTC.